This TCR beta chain was found in a study of blood T cell repertoires in COVID-19. The CDR3 has 15 residues. Per germline, CDR1 MNHNS and CDR2 SASEGT. V was pared by 2 bases and J by 3 bases, with 14 bases between. As processed by the authors: Estimates of nucleated cell counts were drawn from the amplification of reference gene primers. Some clones are missing from TCRdb's copy, which holds only in-frame ones; the method was immunoSEQ multiplex PCR. V and J calls and clone size are as listed in that table; D and trimming were resolved from the DNA. The repertoire holds about 70,000 clones, with about 70% as singletons.

The V call is TRBV6-1, the J call TRBJ2-7, with D possibly being TRBD1 (5 bases). Specimen: peripheral blood. This TCR came from a woman of 80 years or more with active or convalescent COVID-19. CDR3 sequence (DNA): TGTGCCAGCAGTGAAAGGGTGGGGCGGAGCTACGAGCAGTACTTC. It encodes CASSERVGRSYEQYF.